This T cell receptor (beta chain) was sequenced during a study of early T cells in non-severe SARS-CoV-2 infection. Germline values: CDR1 MNHEY, CDR2 SVGEGT. Trimming removed 7 bases from V and 4 bases from J, with 16 bases in between. The CDR3 covers 14 residues. This clonotype has ten or more counts. Individual cDNA molecules received unique molecular identifiers during library preparation. TCRdb processed the 5' RACE reads anew with MiXCR; each CDR3 protein has one entry. This sample carries tens of thousands of distinct CDR3 sequences, 5.5% of them seen once, and the ten largest clones take roughly 4.5%.

Sample: whole blood, taken at baseline. The genes are TRBV6-2 or TRBV6-3 and TRBJ1-1; no reliable D call. This clonotype was sampled from an adult who was a healthcare worker with PCR-confirmed SARS-CoV-2 infection or an uninfected control (not recorded which). The CDR3 DNA reads as TGTGCCAGCAAACAAGACCGAGTTATCACTGAAGCTTTCTTT. Its protein is CASKQDRVITEAFF.